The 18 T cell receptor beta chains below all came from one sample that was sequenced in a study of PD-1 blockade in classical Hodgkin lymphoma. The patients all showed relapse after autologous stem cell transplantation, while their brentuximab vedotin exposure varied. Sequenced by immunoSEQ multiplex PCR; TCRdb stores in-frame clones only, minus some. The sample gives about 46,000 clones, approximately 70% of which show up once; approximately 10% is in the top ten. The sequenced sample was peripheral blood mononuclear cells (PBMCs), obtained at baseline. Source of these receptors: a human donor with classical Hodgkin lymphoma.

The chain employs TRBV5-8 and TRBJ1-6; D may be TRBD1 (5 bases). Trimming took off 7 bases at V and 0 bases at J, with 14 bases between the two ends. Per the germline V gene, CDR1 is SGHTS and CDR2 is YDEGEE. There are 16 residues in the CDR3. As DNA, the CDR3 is TGTGCCAGCCGGCCCGGGGCAAGCTCCTATAATTCACCCCTCCACTTT. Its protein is CASRPGASSYNSPLHF.

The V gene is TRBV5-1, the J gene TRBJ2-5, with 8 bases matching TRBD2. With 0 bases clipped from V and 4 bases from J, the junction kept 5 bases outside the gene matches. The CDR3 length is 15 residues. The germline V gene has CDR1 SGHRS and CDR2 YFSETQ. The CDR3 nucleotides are TGCGCCAGCAGCTTGGGGCCCGGGGGGGTAGAGACCCAGTACTTC. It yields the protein CASSLGPGGVETQYF. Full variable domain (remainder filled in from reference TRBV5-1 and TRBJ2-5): KAGVTQTPRYLIKTRGQQVTLSCSPISGHRSVSWYQQTPGQGLQFLFEYFSETQRNKGNFPGRFSGRQFSNSRSEMNVSTLELGDSALYLCASSLGPGGVETQYFGPGTRLLVL.

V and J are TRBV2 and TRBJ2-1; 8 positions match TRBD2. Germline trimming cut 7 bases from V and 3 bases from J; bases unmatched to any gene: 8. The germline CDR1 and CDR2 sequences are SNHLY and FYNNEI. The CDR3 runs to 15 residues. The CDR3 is CASTPAGEFYNEQFF. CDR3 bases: TGTGCCAGCACGCCAGCGGGAGAATTCTACAATGAGCAGTTCTTC.

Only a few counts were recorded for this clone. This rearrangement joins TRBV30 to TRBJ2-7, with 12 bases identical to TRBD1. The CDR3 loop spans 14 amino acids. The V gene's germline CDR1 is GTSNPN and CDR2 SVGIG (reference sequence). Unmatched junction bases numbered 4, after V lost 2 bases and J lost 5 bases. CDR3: CAWSSGQGADEQYF. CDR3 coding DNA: TGTGCCTGGAGTTCGGGACAGGGGGCTGACGAGCAGTACTTC.

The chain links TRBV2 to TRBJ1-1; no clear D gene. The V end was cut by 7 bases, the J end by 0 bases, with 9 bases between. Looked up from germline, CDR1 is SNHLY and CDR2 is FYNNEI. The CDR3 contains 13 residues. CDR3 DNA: TGTGCCAGCACCAAGACTTTGAACACTGAAGCTTTCTTT. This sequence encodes CASTKTLNTEAFF.

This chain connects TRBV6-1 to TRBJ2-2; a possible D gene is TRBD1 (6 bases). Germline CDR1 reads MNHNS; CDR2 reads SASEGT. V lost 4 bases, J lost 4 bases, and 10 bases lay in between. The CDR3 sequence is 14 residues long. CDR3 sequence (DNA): TGTGCCAGCAGTGTTCAGGGGCGCACCGGGGAGCTGTTTTTT. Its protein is CASSVQGRTGELFF.

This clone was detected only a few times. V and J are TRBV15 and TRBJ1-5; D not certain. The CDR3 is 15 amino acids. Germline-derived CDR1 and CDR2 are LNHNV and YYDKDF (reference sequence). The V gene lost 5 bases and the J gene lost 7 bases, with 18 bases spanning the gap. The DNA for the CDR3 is TGTGCCACCAGCGCACCCCCGGCGGGGAGGCAGCCCCAGCATTTT. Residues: CATSAPPAGRQPQHF.

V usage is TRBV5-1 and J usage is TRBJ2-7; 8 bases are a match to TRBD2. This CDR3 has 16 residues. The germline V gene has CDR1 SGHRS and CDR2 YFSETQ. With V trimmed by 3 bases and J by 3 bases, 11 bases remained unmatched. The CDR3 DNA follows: TGCGCCAGCAGCTCGGGAGGGGGACCCAGGGACTACGAGCAGTACTTC. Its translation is CASSSGGGPRDYEQYF.

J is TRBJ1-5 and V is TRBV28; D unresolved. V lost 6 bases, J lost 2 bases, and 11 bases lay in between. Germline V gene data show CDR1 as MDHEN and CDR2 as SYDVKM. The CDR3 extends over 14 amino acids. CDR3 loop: CASSPRVGNQPQHF. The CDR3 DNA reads TGTGCCAGCAGCCCCAGAGTAGGCAATCAGCCCCAGCATTTT.

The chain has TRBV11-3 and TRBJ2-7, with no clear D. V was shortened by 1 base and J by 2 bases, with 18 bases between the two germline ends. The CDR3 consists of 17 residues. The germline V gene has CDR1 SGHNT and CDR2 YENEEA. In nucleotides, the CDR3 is TGTGCCAGCAGCTTAGGGGAACACCTTATACGGACCTACGAGCAGTACTTC. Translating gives CASSLGEHLIRTYEQYF.

DNA of the CDR3: TGTGCCAGCAGTCCACAGGGGCCCCCTAACTATGGCTACACCTTC. This codes for CASSPQGPPNYGYTF. The chain joins TRBV27 to TRBJ1-2; TRBD1 matches 7 bases. This CDR3 comprises 15 residues. Unmatched junction bases numbered 6, after V lost 5 bases and J lost 0 bases. Germline CDR1 reads MNHEY; CDR2 reads SMNVEV (reference sequence).

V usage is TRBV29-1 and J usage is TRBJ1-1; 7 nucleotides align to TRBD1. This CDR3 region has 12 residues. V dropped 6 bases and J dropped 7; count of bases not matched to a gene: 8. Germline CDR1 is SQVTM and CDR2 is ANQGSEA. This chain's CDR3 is CSVVRGQLEAFF. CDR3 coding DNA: TGCAGCGTGGTAAGGGGACAGCTTGAAGCTTTCTTT.

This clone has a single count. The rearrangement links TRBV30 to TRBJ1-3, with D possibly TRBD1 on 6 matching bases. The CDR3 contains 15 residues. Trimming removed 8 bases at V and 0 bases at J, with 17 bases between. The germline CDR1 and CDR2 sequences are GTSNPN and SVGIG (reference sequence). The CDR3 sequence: CAGYFGTSSGNTIYF. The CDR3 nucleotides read TGTGCCGGATATTTCGGGACAAGCTCTGGAAACACCATATATTTT.

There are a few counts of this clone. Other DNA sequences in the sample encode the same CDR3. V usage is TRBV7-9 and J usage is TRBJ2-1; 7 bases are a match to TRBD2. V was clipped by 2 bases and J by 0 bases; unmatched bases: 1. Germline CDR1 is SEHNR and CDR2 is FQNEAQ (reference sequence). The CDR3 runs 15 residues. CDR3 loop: CASSLSSGSYNEQFF. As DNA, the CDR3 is TGTGCCAGCAGCTTATCTAGCGGCTCCTACAATGAGCAGTTCTTC.

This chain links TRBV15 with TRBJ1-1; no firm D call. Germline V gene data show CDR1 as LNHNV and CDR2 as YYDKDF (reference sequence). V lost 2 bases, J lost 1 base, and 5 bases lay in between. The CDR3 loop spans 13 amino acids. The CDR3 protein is CATSRLKNTEAFF. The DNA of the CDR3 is TGTGCCACCAGCAGACTCAAGAACACTGAAGCTTTCTTT.

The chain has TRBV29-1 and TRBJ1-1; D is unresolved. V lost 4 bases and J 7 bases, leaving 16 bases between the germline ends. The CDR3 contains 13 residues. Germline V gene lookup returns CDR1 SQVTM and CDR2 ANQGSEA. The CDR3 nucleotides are TGCAGCGTTGCCGATTGGGAGGAGAGTGAAGCTTTCTTT. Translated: CSVADWEESEAFF.

CDR3 DNA: TGCGCCAGCAGCCGGGGAGGGGGCCAGGGGGCCAACGTCCTGACTTTC. This codes for CASSRGGGQGANVLTF. This chain joins TRBV5-1 and TRBJ2-6; D possibly matches TRBD1 or TRBD2 (7 bases each). Between the trimmed V and J ends, which lost 4 bases and 4 bases, there was a span of 15 bases. Germline CDR1 and CDR2: SGHRS and YFSETQ. The CDR3 covers 16 residues.

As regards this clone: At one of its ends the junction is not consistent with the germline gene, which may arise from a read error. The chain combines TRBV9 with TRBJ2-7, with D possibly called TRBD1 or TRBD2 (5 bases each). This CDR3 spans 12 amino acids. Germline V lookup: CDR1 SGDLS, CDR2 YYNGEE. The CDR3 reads CASSVDKGPLHF. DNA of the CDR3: TGTGCCAGCAGCGTAGATAAGGGACCCCTGCACTTC.